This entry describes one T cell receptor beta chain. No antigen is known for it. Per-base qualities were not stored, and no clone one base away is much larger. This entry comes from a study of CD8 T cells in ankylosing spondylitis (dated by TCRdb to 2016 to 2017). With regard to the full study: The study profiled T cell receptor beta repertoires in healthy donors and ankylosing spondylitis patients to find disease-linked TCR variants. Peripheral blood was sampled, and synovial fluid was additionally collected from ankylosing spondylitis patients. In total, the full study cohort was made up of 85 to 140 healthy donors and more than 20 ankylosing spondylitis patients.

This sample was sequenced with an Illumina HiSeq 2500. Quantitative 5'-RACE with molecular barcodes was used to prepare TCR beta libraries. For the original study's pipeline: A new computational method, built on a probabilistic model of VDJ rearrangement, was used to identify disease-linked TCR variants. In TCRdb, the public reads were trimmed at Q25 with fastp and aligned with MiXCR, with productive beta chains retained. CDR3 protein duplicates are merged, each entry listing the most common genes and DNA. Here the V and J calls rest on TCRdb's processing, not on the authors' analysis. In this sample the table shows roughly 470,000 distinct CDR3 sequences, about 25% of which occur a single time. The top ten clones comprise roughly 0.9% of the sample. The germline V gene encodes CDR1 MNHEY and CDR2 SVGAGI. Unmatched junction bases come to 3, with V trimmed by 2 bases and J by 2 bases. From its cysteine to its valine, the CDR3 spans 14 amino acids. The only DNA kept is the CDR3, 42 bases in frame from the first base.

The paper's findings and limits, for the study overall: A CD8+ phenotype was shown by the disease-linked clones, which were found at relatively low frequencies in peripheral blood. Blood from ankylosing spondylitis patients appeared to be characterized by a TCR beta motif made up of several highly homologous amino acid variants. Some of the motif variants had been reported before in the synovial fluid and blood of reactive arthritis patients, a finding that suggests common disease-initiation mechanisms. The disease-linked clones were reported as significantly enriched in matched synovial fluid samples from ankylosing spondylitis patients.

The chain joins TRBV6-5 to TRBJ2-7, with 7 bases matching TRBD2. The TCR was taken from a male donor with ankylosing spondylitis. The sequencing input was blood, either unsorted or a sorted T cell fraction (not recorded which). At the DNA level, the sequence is TGTGCCAGCAGTTACAGGGAGGGCCCCTACGAGCAGTACGTC. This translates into CASSYREGPYEQYV.